Below are 10 T cell receptor beta chains sequenced from a single sample in a study of blood T cells in healthy people across ages. Through a sample-barcoded 5' primer and a J-beta primer mix, a second PCR was run for roughly 7 to 11 cycles. One entry per CDR3 protein, called by TCRdb with MiXCR from the 5' RACE reads. The data show approximately 790,000 distinct CDR3 sequences, around 62% seen once. Sample: blood. These receptors were obtained from a man between 25 and 39 years old in good health.

The chain recombines TRBV12-3 or TRBV12-4 with TRBJ2-7; 11 bases map to TRBD2. V gave up 6 bases and J gave up 1 base; unmatched junction bases: 5. This CDR3 contains 15 residues. This CDR3 reads CASRSSGGMSYEQYF. The CDR3 nucleotides read TGTGCCAGCAGATCTAGCGGGGGGATGTCCTACGAGCAGTACTTC.

This clonotype was recorded many times. This chain connects TRBV11-2 to TRBJ2-2; D gene uncertain. Trimming stripped 5 bases from V and 7 bases from J, with 8 bases between. Germline values: CDR1 SGHAT, CDR2 FQNNGV. This CDR3 is 12 amino acids long. CDR3 sequence: CASSLGFGELFF. The CDR3 coding sequence is TGTGCCAGCAGCCTGGGGTTCGGGGAGCTGTTTTTT. The full variable domain, completed using reference TRBV11-2 and TRBJ2-2, is EAGVAQSPRYKIIEKRQSVAFWCNPISGHATLYWYQQILGQGPKLLIQFQNNGVVDDSQLPKDRFSAERLKGVDSTLKIQPAKLEDSAVYLCASSLGFGELFFGEGSRLTVL.

In the case of this clonotype: Relative to the germline gene, one junction end is altered; a read error may explain this. V gene TRBV6-2 or TRBV6-3 combines with J gene TRBJ2-1; 12 bases agree with TRBD2. Germline loops: CDR1 MNHEY, CDR2 SVGEGT. The CDR3 length is 17 residues. The CDR3 reads CAGSYASGGAYYNEQFF. Here the CDR3 DNA reads TGTGCCGGCAGTTATGCTAGCGGGGGGGCTTACTACAATGAGCAGTTCTTC.

J is TRBJ1-4 and V is TRBV27, with a possible D match to TRBD1 (6 bases). The CDR3 has 14 residues. V was clipped by 1 base and J by 7 bases, with 10 bases between them. Looked up from germline, CDR1 is MNHEY and CDR2 is SMNVEV (reference sequence). CDR3 sequence reads: CASSLWAGAEKLFF. CDR3 sequence (DNA): TGTGCCAGCAGTTTATGGGCAGGGGCTGAAAAACTGTTTTTT.

V usage is TRBV4-3 and J usage is TRBJ2-3; no clear D. Trimming took off 1 base at V and 4 bases at J, with 18 bases between the two ends. CDR3 size: 17 residues. Germline V gene sequence: CDR1 LGHNA, CDR2 YSLEER. Written as DNA, the CDR3 is TGCGCCAGCAGCCAAGTAACCCAGCAAGGACCAGCAGATACGCAGTATTTT. Translation: CASSQVTQQGPADTQYF.

The J gene is TRBJ2-1, the V gene TRBV6-2 or TRBV6-3, with 10 bases lining up with TRBD2. CDR3 length: 21 residues. J was trimmed by 0 bases and V by 4 bases; bases with no gene match: 18. Germline loops: CDR1 MNHEY, CDR2 SVGEGT. CDR3 protein: CASSLRTTSGAYQSSYNEQFF. DNA for the CDR3: TGTGCCAGCAGTTTAAGAACCACTAGCGGGGCCTATCAGAGCTCCTACAATGAGCAGTTCTTC.

The gene calls are TRBV5-5 and TRBJ1-6; D gene uncertain. V lost 5 bases and J lost 4, with 19 bases in between. There are 17 residues in the CDR3. Germline values: CDR1 SGHKS, CDR2 YYEKEE (reference sequence). The CDR3 DNA reads TGTGCCAGCAGGACCGGAAGGCAACAGTCGTATAATTCACCCCTCCACTTT. It encodes CASRTGRQQSYNSPLHF.

J is TRBJ1-1 and V is TRBV12-3 or TRBV12-4; D is ambiguous. Trimming shortened V by 3 bases and J by 1 base, and 15 bases separated the two germline ends. The CDR3 contains 16 residues. The CDR3 spells CASSFGPMLTNTEAFF. The DNA of the CDR3 is TGTGCCAGCAGTTTCGGACCGATGCTGACGAACACTGAAGCTTTCTTT.

The chain joins TRBV7-3 to TRBJ2-2, with D maybe TRBD2 (6 bases). V dropped 8 bases and J dropped 0 bases, with 19 bases sitting between them. The CDR3 is made up of 17 amino acids. The germline gives CDR1 SGHTA, CDR2 FQGTGA. For the CDR3, the DNA is TGTGCCAGCTCCTCTTCGGGAGTAGGACCGAACACCGGGGAGCTGTTTTTT. Protein sequence: CASSSSGVGPNTGELFF.

The chain combines TRBV5-1 with TRBJ2-3; 8 bases match TRBD2. The CDR3 runs 14 residues. Germline V lookup: CDR1 SGHRS, CDR2 YFSETQ. Trimming took 6 bases from V and 1 from J; bases not matched to a gene: 4. The CDR3: CASIPGGGTDTQYF. CDR3 DNA sequence: TGCGCCAGCATCCCGGGGGGGGGCACAGATACGCAGTATTTT. Full variable domain (missing parts from reference TRBV5-1 and TRBJ2-3): KAGVTQTPRYLIKTRGQQVTLSCSPISGHRSVSWYQQTPGQGLQFLFEYFSETQRNKGNFPGRFSGRQFSNSRSEMNVSTLELGDSALYLCASIPGGGTDTQYFGPGTRLTVL.